This entry lists 26 T cell receptor beta chains sequenced from one sample in a study of blood T cell repertoires in COVID-19. Assay: immunoSEQ multiplex PCR; the TCRdb copy retains only in-frame clones and omits some. The table includes around 160,000 clones, roughly 82% detected once. The source material was peripheral blood. Source of these receptors: a human donor with acute or convalescent COVID-19. The donor label of this sample is uncertain.

The V and J genes are TRBV5-1 and TRBJ1-1, with D possibly matching TRBD1 (5 bases). CDR1 and CDR2 (germline): SGHRS, YFSETQ. V was clipped by 3 bases and J by 11 bases, with 32 bases between them. The CDR3 covers 18 residues. CDR3 sequence: CASSSSRMVRTFDVEAFF. Written as DNA, the CDR3 is TGCGCCAGCAGCTCGTCCCGTATGGTGAGGACATTTGATGTGGAGGCTTTCTTT.

This clone was seen just once. This chain links TRBV29-1 with TRBJ1-2; D is ambiguous. The V and J ends lost 3 bases and 0 bases respectively, with 8 bases between them. The CDR3 spans 13 residues. Germline-derived CDR1 and CDR2 are SQVTM and ANQGSEA. The CDR3 region has the DNA TGCAGCGTTGAGGCCGCAGCTAACTATGGCTACACCTTC. It is translated as CSVEAAANYGYTF.

This clone was counted a single time. V usage is TRBV4-2 and J usage is TRBJ1-2, with a possible D match to TRBD1 (6 bases). Germline loops: CDR1 LGHNA, CDR2 YNFKEQ. CDR3 size: 14 residues. Trimming cost V 0 bases and J 10 bases, with 15 bases left between them. The CDR3 DNA sequence: TGTGCCAGCAGCCAAGACGACAGGTCCAGGTTCTACACCTTC. Its translation is CASSQDDRSRFYTF.

The rearrangement links TRBV14 to TRBJ2-7; possible D gene TRBD1, 6 bases. The germline CDR1 and CDR2 sequences are SGHDN and FVKESK. This CDR3 contains 15 residues. Trimming removed 2 bases at V and 3 bases at J, with 14 bases between. CDR3 in DNA: TGTGCCAGCAGCCAACTCCGGGGACACTACTACGAGCAGTACTTC. Protein product: CASSQLRGHYYEQYF.

The J gene is TRBJ1-1, the V gene TRBV3-1 (or the pseudogene TRBV3-2), with D possibly matching TRBD1 (5 bases). Trimming stripped 1 base from V and 4 bases from J, with 7 bases between. This CDR3 has 13 residues. The V gene's germline CDR1 is LGHDT and CDR2 YNNKEL (reference sequence). The DNA for the CDR3 is TGTGCCAGCAGCCAAGTAAGGGGCACTGAAGCTTTCTTT. Its protein product is CASSQVRGTEAFF.

This rearrangement joins TRBV9 to TRBJ1-1, with D unclear. V lost 4 bases, J lost 2 bases, and 12 bases lay in between. CDR1 SGDLS and CDR2 YYNGEE come from the germline V gene. This CDR3 has 14 amino acids. The CDR3 region is CASSPLGSNTEAFF. The CDR3 DNA reads TGTGCCAGCAGCCCCCTCGGGAGCAACACTGAAGCTTTCTTT.

The chain recombines TRBV27 with TRBJ2-7; TRBD2 matches at 9 bases. The V segment lost 5 bases and the J segment 4 bases; nucleotides outside the gene matches: 6. Germline V gene sequence: CDR1 MNHEY, CDR2 SMNVEV (reference sequence). The CDR3 extends over 14 amino acids. CDR3 sequence: CASSTGTSSYEQYF. The CDR3 DNA follows: TGTGCCAGCAGTACCGGGACTAGCTCTTACGAGCAGTACTTC.

The J gene is TRBJ2-5, the V gene TRBV6-5; 7 positions match TRBD1. Trimming took 5 bases from V and 2 from J; bases not matched to a gene: 5. The CDR3 extends over 14 amino acids. The germline V gene encodes CDR1 MNHEY and CDR2 SVGAGI. The CDR3 protein is CASSQRQGQETQYF. In DNA form, the CDR3 reads TGTGCCAGCAGTCAAAGACAGGGTCAAGAGACCCAGTACTTC.

J is TRBJ1-6 and V is TRBV15; D is unresolved. V dropped 0 bases and J dropped 0 bases, with 6 bases sitting between them. This CDR3 region has 16 residues. Germline CDR1 LNHNV, CDR2 YYDKDF (reference sequence). CDR3 loop: CATSRELSSYNSPLHF. CDR3 nucleotide sequence: TGTGCCACCAGCAGAGAACTAAGCTCCTATAATTCACCCCTCCACTTT.

The V gene is TRBV4-2, the J gene TRBJ2-7; a weak D match, TRBD1 (6 bases). Germline V gene data show CDR1 as LGHNA and CDR2 as YNFKEQ. Trimming removed 5 bases at V and 0 bases at J, with 8 bases between. The CDR3 covers 13 residues. CDR3 protein: CASSMDSSYEQYF. The DNA of the CDR3 is TGTGCCAGCAGCATGGACAGCTCCTACGAGCAGTACTTC.

This clone showed up just a few times. The chain uses TRBV18 and TRBJ2-3; D might be TRBD1 (6 bases). Germline V gene data show CDR1 as KGHSH and CDR2 as LQKENI. V was trimmed by 5 bases and J by 3 bases, leaving 18 bases between them. This CDR3 contains 16 residues. CDR3 residues: CASSLTGTARTDTQYF. The CDR3 DNA is TGTGCCAGCTCATTGACAGGTACAGCCCGGACAGATACGCAGTATTTT.

This rearrangement joins TRBV12-3 or TRBV12-4 to TRBJ1-4; no clear D gene. V lost 6 bases and J 6 bases, leaving 11 bases between the germline ends. The CDR3 spans 13 residues. Here the CDR3 DNA reads TGTGCCAGCAGCGCCAGGCGGGATGAAAAACTGTTTTTT. Amino acid sequence: CASSARRDEKLFF.

There are a few counts of this clone. The chain recombines TRBV5-5 with TRBJ1-6, with 8 bases matching TRBD1. This CDR3 is built from 15 residues. The V gene's germline CDR1 is SGHKS and CDR2 YYEKEE (reference sequence). V lost 0 bases and J lost 7; bases outside the gene matches: 3. The CDR3 loop is CASSLAGQENSPLHF. DNA of the CDR3: TGTGCCAGCAGCTTGGCGGGACAGGAAAATTCACCCCTCCACTTT.

This rearrangement joins TRBV5-1 to TRBJ2-7, with 10 nucleotides matching TRBD1. V shed 4 bases and J 6 bases; nucleotides not matched to a gene: 10. Germline lookup yields CDR1 SGHRS and CDR2 YFSETQ. This CDR3 spans 15 amino acids. The CDR3 coding sequence is TGCGCCAGCAGCCAATCCGGGACAGGGGCAATCGAGCAGTACTTC. This translates into CASSQSGTGAIEQYF.

V gene TRBV7-2 combines with J gene TRBJ1-2; 8 bases line up with TRBD1. The J segment lost 14 bases and the V segment lost 4 bases, leaving 6 bases of the junction unmatched. The germline V gene encodes CDR1 SGHTA and CDR2 FQGNSA. This CDR3 is built from 11 residues. CDR3 residues: CASSSDRAGTF. The DNA for the CDR3 is TGTGCCAGCAGCTCGGACAGGGCAGGAACCTTC. Combining the CDR3 with reference TRBV7-2 and TRBJ1-2 gives the whole variable domain GAGVSQSPSNKVTEKGKDVELRCDPISGHTALYWYRQSLGQGLEFLIYFQGNSAPDKSGLPSDRFSAERTGGSVSTLTIQRTQQEDSAVYLCASSSDRAGTFGSGTRLTVV.

The chain carries TRBV18 and TRBJ1-2; possibly TRBD1 for D (6 bases). This CDR3 has 16 residues. The germline V gene has CDR1 KGHSH and CDR2 LQKENI. V lost 1 base and J lost 1, with 13 bases in between. CDR3 region: CASSPQEQGFNYGYTF. The DNA for the CDR3 is TGTGCCAGCTCACCACAGGAACAGGGCTTTAACTATGGCTACACCTTC. Based on the CDR3 plus reference TRBV18 and TRBJ1-2, the full variable domain is NAGVMQNPRHLVRRRGQEARLRCSPMKGHSHVYWYRQLPEEGLKFMVYLQKENIIDESGMPKERFSAEFPKEGPSILRIQQVVRGDSAAYFCASSPQEQGFNYGYTFGSGTRLTVV.

The chain combines TRBV6-2 or TRBV6-3 with TRBJ2-5; D uncertain. This CDR3 is 14 amino acids long. Deletions cut 1 base from V and 2 bases from J, with 8 bases between. From germline, CDR1 is MNHEY and CDR2 SVGEGT. In DNA form, the CDR3 reads TGTGCCAGCAGTTACTATTCCAGACAAGAGACCCAGTACTTC. This gives the protein CASSYYSRQETQYF.

This chain connects TRBV19 to TRBJ1-5; tentatively, D is TRBD1 (6 bases). The CDR3 consists of 15 residues. Trimming shortened V by 3 bases and J by 4 bases, and 13 bases separated the two germline ends. From germline, CDR1 is LNHDA and CDR2 SQIVND (reference sequence). The DNA of the CDR3 is TGTGCCAGTAGTATTGGACAGACCAAAAATCAGCCCCAGCATTTT. Translating it yields CASSIGQTKNQPQHF.

The gene calls are TRBV27 and TRBJ1-2; 8 nucleotides match TRBD1. V trimming: 3 bases; J trimming: 6 bases; junction bases outside the gene matches: 3. Per germline, CDR1 MNHEY and CDR2 SMNVEV (reference sequence). CDR3 size: 13 residues. CDR3 DNA sequence: TGTGCCAGCAGTTTGACAGGGGAGAATGGCTACACCTTC. This codes for CASSLTGENGYTF.

The V call is TRBV11-2, the J call TRBJ1-1, with a weak D call TRBD1 (5 bases). CDR1 is SGHAT, CDR2 FQNNGV, per germline. Deletions cut 4 bases from V and 5 bases from J, with 17 bases between. The CDR3 is 15 amino acids. The CDR3 spells CASSSLQGRGTEAFF. CDR3 nucleotides: TGTGCCAGCAGCTCACTCCAAGGGCGGGGGACTGAAGCTTTCTTT.

This chain joins TRBV18 and TRBJ1-2, with TRBD1 matching over 11 bases. The CDR3 extends over 16 amino acids. Looked up from germline, CDR1 is KGHSH and CDR2 is LQKENI. The V gene end was trimmed by 3 bases and the J gene end by 5 bases; junction bases not matched to a gene: 8. The DNA of the CDR3 is TGTGCCAGCTCACCCACACGGACAGGGGGCAAGTATGGCTACACCTTC. Its protein product is CASSPTRTGGKYGYTF. The complete variable domain, with remaining parts taken from reference TRBV18 and TRBJ1-2, reads NAGVMQNPRHLVRRRGQEARLRCSPMKGHSHVYWYRQLPEEGLKFMVYLQKENIIDESGMPKERFSAEFPKEGPSILRIQQVVRGDSAAYFCASSPTRTGGKYGYTFGSGTRLTVV.

The V gene is TRBV5-1, the J gene TRBJ2-5; 9 nucleotides match TRBD1. The CDR3 length is 16 residues. The germline V gene encodes CDR1 SGHRS and CDR2 YFSETQ. V lost 0 bases and J lost 1; bases outside the gene matches: 4. The CDR3 reads CASSLEGTGLQETQYF. The CDR3 DNA is TGCGCCAGCAGCTTGGAAGGGACAGGGCTCCAAGAGACCCAGTACTTC.

This rearrangement joins TRBV13 to TRBJ1-2; D might be TRBD1 (5 bases). The germline gives CDR1 PRHDT, CDR2 FYEKMQ (reference sequence). V lost 1 base and J 6 bases, leaving 18 bases between the germline ends. CDR3 length: 16 residues. The DNA for the CDR3 is TGTGCCAGCAGCTTAGCCAGGGAGGGCGAGAGGGATGGCTACACCTTC. Its translation: CASSLAREGERDGYTF.

V usage is TRBV2 and J usage is TRBJ1-2, with D possibly TRBD1 on 5 matching bases. The germline V gene encodes CDR1 SNHLY and CDR2 FYNNEI. The CDR3 covers 15 residues. Deletions cut 6 bases from V and 4 bases from J, with 18 bases between. As DNA, the CDR3 is TGTGCCAGCAGCCGCACCTCCGACAGCCCCTATGGCTACACCTTC. Protein product: CASSRTSDSPYGYTF.

The V call is TRBV4-3, the J call TRBJ2-3; a possible D gene is TRBD1 (5 bases). CDR1 is LGHNA and CDR2 is YSLEER in the germline V gene. V dropped 8 bases and J dropped 0 bases, with 18 bases sitting between them. CDR3 length equals 16 residues. CDR3 loop: CASGQRAGKSTDTQYF. CDR3 coding DNA: TGCGCCAGCGGTCAAAGGGCAGGGAAGAGCACAGATACGCAGTATTTT.

The CDR3 DNA follows: TGTGCCAGCAGCCCCCTCCTGCCGGGACAGGGTAATTCACCCCTCCACTTT. This codes for CASSPLLPGQGNSPLHF. V usage is TRBV3-1 (or the pseudogene TRBV3-2) and J usage is TRBJ1-6; 9 bases fit TRBD1. The CDR3 runs 17 residues. The J segment lost 6 bases and the V segment lost 4 bases, leaving 10 bases of the junction unmatched. Per the germline V gene, CDR1 is LGHDT and CDR2 is YNNKEL (reference sequence).